What follows are 9 T cell receptor beta chains derived from one specimen sequenced in a study of identical twins. One entry per CDR3 protein, called by TCRdb with MiXCR from the 5' RACE reads. Among 550,000 to 700,000 distinct CDR3 sequences listed, around 20% were seen once. Another study also made use of these data, one on T cells expressing NK-cell markers.

The sample consisted of PBMCs. Receptor source: a woman younger than 35 in good health.

This chain joins TRBV7-3 and TRBJ2-2, with 9 positions matching TRBD2. From germline, CDR1 is SGHTA and CDR2 FQGTGA. With V trimmed by 1 base and J by 8 bases, 8 bases remained unmatched. The CDR3 is 16 amino acids. This chain's CDR3 is CASSLKGGTSKGELFF. CDR3 in DNA: TGTGCCAGCAGCTTAAAAGGAGGGACTAGCAAAGGGGAGCTGTTTTTT.

This clonotype has more than one count but fewer than ten. The chain uses TRBV20-1 and TRBJ2-7; 9 bases agree with TRBD2. Trimming cost V 6 bases and J 3 bases; bases outside gene matches: 6. This CDR3 region has 13 residues. Looked up from germline, CDR1 is DFQATT and CDR2 is SNEGSKA (reference sequence). The CDR3 nucleotides are TGCAGTGCCACCTTGACTAGCGGCTACGAGCAGTACTTC. It yields the protein CSATLTSGYEQYF.

The chain carries TRBV7-2 and TRBJ2-7; weak D call: TRBD1 (6 bases). CDR3 length equals 15 residues. The germline gives CDR1 SGHTA, CDR2 FQGNSA. The V and J ends lost 5 bases and 3 bases respectively, with 17 bases between them. The CDR3 DNA reads TGTGCCAGCAGCCCTTCCGGAGACAGGATCTACGAGCAGTACTTC. The encoded protein is CASSPSGDRIYEQYF.

The chain carries TRBV7-9 and TRBJ1-4; D gene unclear. The CDR3 covers 15 residues. Trimming pared 0 bases from V and 13 bases from J, leaving 18 bases between. CDR1 and CDR2 (germline): SEHNR, FQNEAQ (reference sequence). CDR3 sequence: CASSLAPSGTERLFF. The CDR3 DNA is TGTGCCAGCAGCTTAGCGCCTTCGGGTACCGAGAGACTGTTTTTT.

The rearrangement links TRBV27 to TRBJ2-5, with a tentative D call TRBD2 (6 bases). The CDR3 is made up of 14 amino acids. The germline CDR1 and CDR2 sequences are MNHEY and SMNVEV (reference sequence). Trimming left V 10 bases short and J 5 bases short, with 20 bases between. CDR3 nucleotide sequence: TGTGCCACGACAACTCCGGAGGGTGGGGAGACCCAGTACTTC. Translation: CATTTPEGGETQYF.

The rearrangement links TRBV6-1 to TRBJ1-2; D remains ambiguous. Trimming removed 6 bases from V and 7 bases from J, with 15 bases in between. The CDR3 has 13 amino acids. CDR1 is MNHNS, CDR2 SASEGT, per germline. CDR3 region: CASSRADGRGYTF. In DNA form, the CDR3 reads TGTGCCAGCAGCCGGGCCGACGGTCGTGGCTACACCTTC.

J is TRBJ2-5 and V is TRBV4-3; TRBD2 agrees at 8 bases. Germline assignment: CDR1 LGHNA and CDR2 YSLEER. The CDR3 covers 14 residues. J was trimmed by 4 bases and V by 2 bases; bases with no gene match: 3. CDR3 region: CASSQLAGRETQYF. The CDR3 DNA reads as TGCGCCAGCAGCCAACTAGCGGGTAGAGAGACCCAGTACTTC.

This clonotype was seen more than once but under ten times. The chain recombines TRBV20-1 with TRBJ2-3, with 8 bases aligning to TRBD2. After removal of 4 bases from V and 5 bases from J, the junction contained 8 bases not matched to a gene. CDR1 is DFQATT and CDR2 is SNEGSKA in the germline V gene (reference sequence). This CDR3 comprises 14 residues. CDR3 sequence (DNA): TGCAGTGCTACCGGGACTAGTGACAGAGATACGCAGTATTTT. Translating gives CSATGTSDRDTQYF.

In this sample, this clonotype turned up a few times. The rearrangement joins TRBV4-2 to TRBJ2-6; weak D call: TRBD2 (6 bases). The CDR3 loop spans 18 amino acids. V lost 1 base to trimming and J lost 1 base, with 14 bases between them. The germline gives CDR1 LGHNA, CDR2 YNFKEQ. Written as DNA, the CDR3 is TGTGCCAGCAGCCAAGTCGGGAGAGGGGTATCTGGGGCCAACGTCCTGACTTTC. Its protein is CASSQVGRGVSGANVLTF.